This is a list of T cell receptor beta chains from one sample in a study of control samples from healthy donors and cancer patients. Produced via immunoSEQ multiplex PCR; TCRdb's table is partial and in-frame only. The sample lists about 160,000 clones; roughly 95% were seen once. Source material: blood. The receptors originated from a woman aged 25 to 39 in good health. The CDR3 runs from the conserved cysteine through the conserved F or W. D genes are given only for firm matches. Rows may omit the clone size; those that give it use once, few, many or a size class.

TRBV27	12	TRBJ1-2	NA	once	TGTGCCAGCTCCCCGGCGGGCTATGGCTACACCTTC	CASSPAGYGYTF
TRBV10-3	13	TRBJ2-1	NA	NA	TGTGCCATCAGTGGGGGCGAGGCGAATGAGCAGTTCTTC	CAISGGEANEQFF
TRBV7-8	15	TRBJ1-1	NA	NA	TGTGCCAGCAGCTGGAGCGATGGGTCATCCACTGAAGCTTTCTTT	CASSWSDGSSTEAFF
TRBV7-8	14	TRBJ2-7	TRBD1	NA	TGTGCCAGCAGCACGGGACAGGGGGCCTACGAGCAGTACTTC	CASSTGQGAYEQYF
TRBV11-2	17	TRBJ2-2	NA	NA	TGTGCCAGCAGCTTAGCCTTCGGGACAATCGGCACCGGGGAGCTGTTTTTT	CASSLAFGTIGTGELFF
TRBV7-9	19	TRBJ2-7	TRBD2	few	TGTGCCAGCAGCCGGAATAAGACGCTTTGGCGGGGGGCGGTCCACGAGCAGTACTTC	CASSRNKTLWRGAVHEQYF
TRBV27	11	TRBJ2-7	NA	once	TGTGCCAGCCGATTGGGGTCCGAGCAGTACTTC	CASRLGSEQYF
TRBV15	17	TRBJ2-2	TRBD2	NA	TGTGCCACCAGCAGCGAGCTAGCGGGTGTGGTAACCGGGGAGCTGTTTTTT	CATSSELAGVVTGELFF
TRBV12-2	17	TRBJ2-1	NA	NA	TGTGCAAGTCGCCCCCGTTTGGCGGGACCGTATTACAATGAGCAGTTCTTC	CASRPRLAGPYYNEQFF
TRBV28	19	TRBJ2-4	TRBD2	once	TGTGCCAGCAGGGCTGGGACTAGCCGGGGTGGGATAGCCAAAAACATTCAGTACTTC	CASRAGTSRGGIAKNIQYF
TRBV28	16	TRBJ2-7	NA	NA	TGTGCCAGCAGTTTATTTGGGACCCCGGGACCCTACGAGCAGTACTTC	CASSLFGTPGPYEQYF
TRBV20-1	11	TRBJ1-2	NA	once	TGCAGTGCTGGACAGATCTATGGCTACACCTTC	CSAGQIYGYTF
TRBV11-2	14	TRBJ1-5	TRBD1	NA	TGTGCCAGCAGCACGACAGGGCTTAATCAGCCCCAGCATTTT	CASSTTGLNQPQHF
TRBV5-6	14	TRBJ2-1	NA	NA	TGTGCCAGCAGCTTTGGGGGGAAGGGCAATGAGCAGTTCTTC	CASSFGGKGNEQFF
TRBV10-3	11	TRBJ1-1	NA	NA	TGTGCCATACAGGGTGAATCTGAAGCTTTCTTT	CAIQGESEAFF
TRBV7-9	15	TRBJ2-3	NA	NA	TGTGCCAGCAGCCCCCAGGGGGGAAGCACAGATACGCAGTATTTT	CASSPQGGSTDTQYF
TRBV27	13	TRBJ2-2	NA	few	TGTGCCTCAAGAGGGTGGGAGGCCGGGGAGCTGTTTTTT	CASRGWEAGELFF
TRBV6-4	14	TRBJ1-6	NA	NA	TGTGCCAGCAGTCCTAGAGGGCATAATTCACCCCTCCACTTT	CASSPRGHNSPLHF
TRBV30	16	TRBJ2-4	NA	once	TGTGCCTGGAGTGTACCGGAGAGGGAGTCCAAAAACATTCAGTACTTC	CAWSVPERESKNIQYF
TRBV4-1	14	TRBJ2-1	NA	NA	TGCGCCAGCAGCCAATGGGGTATGGGGGGCCCGCAGTTCTTC	CASSQWGMGGPQFF
TRBV15	17	TRBJ2-3	NA	NA	TGTGCCACCAGCAGAGAGGTACTAGCAGAAGACACAGATACGCAGTATTTT	CATSREVLAEDTDTQYF
TRBV24-1	11	TRBJ2-1	NA	NA	TGTGCCACCAGTGGCCTTGGTGAGCAGTTCTTC	CATSGLGEQFF
TRBV7-3	19	TRBJ1-4	TRBD1	NA	TGTGCCAGCAGCTTAACGGCGGGACAGGGTGTGCGAACTAATGAAAAACTGTTTTTT	CASSLTAGQGVRTNEKLFF
TRBV5-1	15	TRBJ1-4	NA	once	TGCGCCAGCAGCTTGGCGGGGGTATCCGCTGAAAAACTGTTTTTT	CASSLAGVSAEKLFF
TRBV13	18	TRBJ1-1	TRBD1	NA	TGTGCCAGCAGCACCTGGTCTACAGGGGAAAAAACGAACACTGAAGCTTTCTTT	CASSTWSTGEKTNTEAFF
TRBV6-5	14	TRBJ2-1	NA	NA	TGTGCCAGCAGTTTGGGGGGGGGCCATAATGAGCAGTTCTTC	CASSLGGGHNEQFF
TRBV6-1	13	TRBJ2-7	NA	NA	TGTGCCAGCAGTGAAGCCGGCGTTGGCGAGCAGTACTTC	CASSEAGVGEQYF
TRBV19	14	TRBJ1-1	NA	once	TGTGCCAGTAGCGGCTGGAGTGAGAGGACTGAAGCTTTCTTT	CASSGWSERTEAFF
TRBV29-1	14	TRBJ2-5	NA	NA	TGCAGCATCGGCCCGAATTTGAACCAAGAGACCCAGTACTTC	CSIGPNLNQETQYF
TRBV7-9	16	TRBJ2-3	TRBD2	NA	TGTGCCAGCAGCTTAGACGGGGGAGGGCCGATAGATACGCAGTATTTT	CASSLDGGGPIDTQYF
TRBV5-1	15	TRBJ2-5	NA	NA	TGCGCCAGCAGCTTGGCGGGGGGCTGGGAGGAGACCCAGTACTTC	CASSLAGGWEETQYF